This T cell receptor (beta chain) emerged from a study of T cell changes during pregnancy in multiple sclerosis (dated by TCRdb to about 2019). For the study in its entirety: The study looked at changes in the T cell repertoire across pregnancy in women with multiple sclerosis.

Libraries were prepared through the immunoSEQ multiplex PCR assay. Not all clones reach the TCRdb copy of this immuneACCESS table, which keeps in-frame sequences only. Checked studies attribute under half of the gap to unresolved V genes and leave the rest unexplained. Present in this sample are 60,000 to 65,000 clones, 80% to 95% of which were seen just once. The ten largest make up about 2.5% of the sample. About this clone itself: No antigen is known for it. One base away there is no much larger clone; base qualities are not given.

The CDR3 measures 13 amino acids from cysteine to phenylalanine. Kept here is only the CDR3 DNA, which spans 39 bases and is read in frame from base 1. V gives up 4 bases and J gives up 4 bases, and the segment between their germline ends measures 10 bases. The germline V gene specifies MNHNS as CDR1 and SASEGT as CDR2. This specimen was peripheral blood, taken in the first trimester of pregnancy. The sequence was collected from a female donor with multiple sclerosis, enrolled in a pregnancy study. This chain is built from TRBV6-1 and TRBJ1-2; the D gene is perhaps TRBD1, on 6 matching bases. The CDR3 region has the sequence CASSGGTTYGYTF. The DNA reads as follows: TGTGCCAGCAGTGGGGGGACAACCTATGGCTACACCTTC.